This T cell receptor (beta chain) was sequenced during a study of fetal regulatory T cell absence and autoimmunity. Study-level background: IPEX patients had exocrine pancreas autoimmunity without clinical diabetes.

The survey-level immunoSEQ assay was used. Sequencing used immunoSEQ multiplex PCR; TCRdb keeps in-frame clones, though not all of them. The table has around 100,000 clones, 72% seen once. The germline CDR1 and CDR2 sequences are SGDLS and YYNGEE. Trimming at V came to 4 bases and at J to 2 bases, leaving 8 bases not matched to a gene. The CDR3 contains 15 residues. Study-wide findings and caveats: Oligoclonal TCR enrichment in pancreas over cord blood reached over 95-fold for some clones. The oligoclonal enrichment was interpreted as supporting antigen-driven pancreatic autoimmunity before birth in IPEX syndrome.

This clone is a singleton in its sample. The antigen remains undetermined. Material for sequencing was pancreas tissue. This rearrangement joins TRBV9 to TRBJ2-7; 8 bases agree with TRBD1. This TCR derives from a male donor with IPEX syndrome. CDR3 sequence: CASSPRTGWTYEQYF. The CDR3 bases are TGTGCCAGCAGCCCGCGGACAGGGTGGACCTACGAGCAGTACTTC.